These 17 T cell receptor beta chains originate from one sample sequenced in a study of cytomegalovirus exposure and HLA in healthy donors. 60 Vbeta and 13 Jbeta primers were used in PCR. Generated by immunoSEQ multiplex PCR, the TCRdb table keeps only in-frame clones and is missing some. Among roughly 200,000 clones listed, around 83% were seen once. Sample: PBMCs. The source is a man in his fifties in good health and CMV-seronegative.

The rearrangement uses TRBV7-2 and TRBJ2-7, with 8 bases lining up with TRBD1. This CDR3 comprises 14 residues. The trim removed 5 bases at V and 5 bases at J, leaving 8 bases unmatched. Per germline, CDR1 SGHTA and CDR2 FQGNSA. The CDR3 coding sequence is TGTGCCAGCAGCAACGGACAGGGATTCGACGAGCAGTACTTC. Protein sequence: CASSNGQGFDEQYF.

V is TRBV10-2 and J is TRBJ2-1; 10 bases match TRBD2. Unmatched junction bases numbered 6, after V lost 5 bases and J lost 8 bases. Germline lookup yields CDR1 WSHSY and CDR2 SAAADI. This CDR3 region has 14 residues. The CDR3 nucleotides read TGCGCCAGCAGTCTTAGCGGGGGGCGGGATGAGCAGTTCTTC. It specifies CASSLSGGRDEQFF.

The chain joins TRBV5-1 to TRBJ1-6; 8 positions match TRBD1. This CDR3 is 15 amino acids long. Per germline, CDR1 SGHRS and CDR2 YFSETQ. J lost 9 bases, V lost 4 bases, and 9 bases had no gene match. CDR3 sequence: CASSPLGQGGSPLHF. The CDR3 coding sequence is TGCGCCAGCAGCCCCCTCGGACAGGGCGGTTCACCCCTCCACTTT.

This chain connects TRBV9 to TRBJ2-3; TRBD1 matches 8 bases. CDR3 size: 15 residues. V was clipped by 0 bases and J by 6 bases; unmatched bases: 6. The germline gives CDR1 SGDLS, CDR2 YYNGEE. The CDR3 reads CASSVDPGGRDTQYF. In nucleotides, the CDR3 is TGTGCCAGCAGCGTAGACCCAGGGGGCCGGGATACGCAGTATTTT.

The V gene is TRBV6-1, the J gene TRBJ2-7; 8 bases are shared with TRBD2. CDR3 size: 15 residues. The junction had 12 bases not matched to a gene; V was cut back by 6 bases and J by 5 bases. Germline V CDR1 and CDR2: MNHNS, SASEGT. CDR3 region: CASRGTGTRTHEQYF. Here the CDR3 DNA reads TGTGCCAGCAGGGGTACCGGGACTAGAACCCACGAGCAGTACTTC.

The chain joins TRBV6-6 to TRBJ2-1, with TRBD2 identical over 7 bases. The germline V gene has CDR1 MNHNY and CDR2 SVGAGI (reference sequence). With V trimmed by 5 bases and J by 7 bases, 11 bases remained unmatched. The CDR3 spans 15 residues. The CDR3, as DNA: TGTGCCAGCAGTCCCGGGACCTCGCGGGGGAATGAGCAGTTCTTC. The encoded protein is CASSPGTSRGNEQFF.

The chain has TRBV6-5 and TRBJ2-7; possible D gene TRBD1, 5 bases. CDR1 is MNHEY, CDR2 SVGAGI, per germline. Trimming cost V 5 bases and J 6 bases, with 8 bases left between them. This CDR3 region has 11 residues. The DNA for the CDR3 is TGTGCCAGCAGTGAAAGGGGCGAGCAGTACTTC. It codes for CASSERGEQYF.

The rearrangement joins TRBV7-6 to TRBJ2-7; 8 bases agree with TRBD1. V gave up 2 bases and J gave up 6 bases; unmatched junction bases: 9. This CDR3 is 15 amino acids long. Germline CDR1 and CDR2: SGHVS and FNYEAQ. The CDR3 DNA sequence: TGTGCCAGCAGCTTACAAGCGACAGGGGTGGGCGAGCAGTACTTC. Translation: CASSLQATGVGEQYF. The full variable domain, its missing parts supplied by reference TRBV7-6 and TRBJ2-7, is GAGVSQSPRYKVTKRGQDVALRCDPISGHVSLYWYRQALGQGPEFLTYFNYEAQQDKSGLPNDRFSAERPEGSISTLTIQRTEQRDSAMYRCASSLQATGVGEQYFGPGTRLTVT.

The V gene is TRBV13, the J gene TRBJ1-2, with TRBD1 matching over 8 bases. The CDR3 extends over 14 amino acids. V shed 7 bases, J shed 8 bases, and the junction held 12 bases outside the gene matches. Germline-derived CDR1 and CDR2 are PRHDT and FYEKMQ (reference sequence). In DNA, the CDR3 is TGTGCCAGCACCCGCCGGGACAGGTGGTACGGCTACACCTTC. Translated: CASTRRDRWYGYTF.

This clone was observed a handful of times. The same CDR3 also results from other DNA sequences found in this sample. The CDR3 DNA reads TGTGCCAGCAGCTCAATGTGGAGGGGAGGGCAGCCCCAGCATTTT. Amino acids: CASSSMWRGGQPQHF. The J gene is TRBJ1-5, the V gene TRBV5-6; TRBD1 is a possible D gene (5 bases). Trimming removed 3 bases at V and 7 bases at J, with 17 bases between. The CDR3 has 15 amino acids. Germline-derived CDR1 and CDR2 are SGHDT and YYEEEE.

Only one count was recorded for this clone. One end of the junction is discordant with germline, which a read error may explain. The chain links TRBV6-1 to TRBJ2-6, with D possibly matching TRBD2 (6 bases). The CDR3 loop spans 15 amino acids. Germline loops: CDR1 MNHNS, CDR2 SASEGT. The CDR3 region is CASSTSRSEANVLTF. Written as DNA, the CDR3 is TGTGCCAGCAGTACTAGCCGTTCTGAGGCCAACGTCCTGACTTTC.

The V gene is TRBV5-1, the J gene TRBJ2-3; 11 bases agree with TRBD1. This CDR3 has 17 residues. The germline V gene has CDR1 SGHRS and CDR2 YFSETQ. V lost 4 bases, J lost 1 base, and 8 bases stayed unmatched. As DNA, the CDR3 is TGCGCCAGCAGCACGGGACAGGGGGTGTATGGCACAGATACGCAGTATTTT. This encodes CASSTGQGVYGTDTQYF.

Only a few counts were recorded for this clone. The chain links TRBV6-5 to TRBJ1-5, with a possible D match to TRBD1 (6 bases). The CDR3 totals 13 residues. V was pared by 6 bases and J by 7 bases, with 13 bases between. Germline V lookup: CDR1 MNHEY, CDR2 SVGAGI. The CDR3 DNA sequence: TGTGCCAGCAGCCGGGACATTATACAGCCCCAGCATTTT. Amino acid sequence: CASSRDIIQPQHF.

The CDR3 is CASSLGGPSSTDTQYF. CDR3 DNA: TGTGCCAGCAGCTTGGGAGGGCCCTCAAGCACAGATACGCAGTATTTT. The gene calls are TRBV7-9 and TRBJ2-3, with TRBD2 identical over 7 bases. Germline V gives CDR1 SEHNR, CDR2 FQNEAQ (reference sequence). With 3 bases clipped from V and 0 bases from J, the junction kept 6 bases outside the gene matches. The length of the CDR3 is 16 residues.

As regards this clone: At one boundary the junction diverges from the germline segment, which might be a read error. This chain links TRBV7-9 with TRBJ1-1, with D possibly TRBD1 on 5 matching bases. CDR1 and CDR2 from the germline V gene are SEHNR and FQNEAQ (reference sequence). The CDR3 sequence is 16 residues long. CDR3 sequence reads: CSSSLPEGHGNTEAFF. CDR3 bases: TGTTCCAGCAGCTTACCGGAAGGACACGGCAACACTGAAGCTTTCTTT.

This chain uses TRBV25-1 with TRBJ2-5; maybe TRBD2 (7 bases). The CDR3 contains 14 residues. Trimming cost V 2 bases and J 5 bases, with 12 bases left between them. The germline V gene has CDR1 MGHDK and CDR2 SYGVNS. CDR3 nucleotides: TGTGCCAGCAGTGAACGGGGGGCTGGGGAGACCCAGTACTTC. Its protein product is CASSERGAGETQYF.

The chain links TRBV11-1 to TRBJ1-2; weak D call: TRBD1 (5 bases). Looked up from germline, CDR1 is SGHAT and CDR2 is FQDESV (reference sequence). Trimming left V 5 bases short and J 8 bases short, with 27 bases between. This CDR3 has 17 amino acids. CDR3 nucleotides: TGTGCCAGCAGCACCCCCAGAGACCCTGACGGGGGGTACGGCTACACCTTC. Residues: CASSTPRDPDGGYGYTF. Based on the CDR3 plus reference TRBV11-1 and TRBJ1-2, the full variable domain is EAEVAQSPRYKITEKSQAVAFWCDPISGHATLYWYRQILGQGPELLVQFQDESVVDDSQLPKDRFSAERLKGVDSTLKIQPAELGDSAMYLCASSTPRDPDGGYGYTFGSGTRLTVV.